Below, 20 T cell receptor beta chains from the same sample are listed, as sequenced in a study of blood T cell repertoires in COVID-19. Here immunoSEQ multiplex PCR was the method, and the copy in TCRdb shows in-frame clones only, minus some. In the table there are about 73,000 clones, about 74% of which are singletons. The sequenced sample consisted of peripheral blood. The receptors come from a man in his 70s with COVID-19, enrolled during active disease.

The chain carries TRBV9 and TRBJ2-1; TRBD2 agrees at 10 bases. This CDR3 contains 15 residues. Germline V gene data show CDR1 as SGDLS and CDR2 as YYNGEE. J lost 4 bases, V lost 4 bases, and 5 bases had no gene match. In DNA, the CDR3 is TGTGCCAGCAGCCCCCTAGCGGGAGTTTACAATGAGCAGTTCTTC. It codes for CASSPLAGVYNEQFF.

The sample holds a few counts of this clone. The genes are TRBV27 and TRBJ1-4, with TRBD1 matching over 9 bases. From germline, CDR1 is MNHEY and CDR2 SMNVEV (reference sequence). The CDR3 loop spans 14 amino acids. Trimming removed 6 bases from V and 2 bases from J; junction bases left unmatched: 1. This chain's CDR3 is CASRTGGTNEKLFF. In nucleotides, the CDR3 is TGTGCCAGCAGGACAGGGGGGACTAATGAAAAACTGTTTTTT.

The chain couples TRBV7-8 to TRBJ2-1; TRBD2 agrees at 8 bases. The germline V gene has CDR1 SGHVS and CDR2 FQNEAQ. The CDR3 is made up of 15 amino acids. After removal of 3 bases from V and 4 bases from J, the junction contained 5 bases not matched to a gene. The CDR3 nucleotides read TGTGCCAGCAGCTTCGGGGTAGCGGGGTACAATGAGCAGTTCTTC. It encodes CASSFGVAGYNEQFF.

The CDR3: CASRQGPSNQPQHF. CDR3 DNA sequence: TGTGCCAGCCGACAGGGTCCTAGCAATCAGCCCCAGCATTTT. V is TRBV27 and J is TRBJ1-5; 7 bases are a match to TRBD1. J gave up 0 bases and V 8 bases, and 4 bases lay outside the gene matches. This CDR3 contains 14 residues. Germline CDR1 and CDR2: MNHEY and SMNVEV (reference sequence).

The chain recombines TRBV4-3 with TRBJ2-7, with D perhaps TRBD1 (7 bases). V was cut by 0 bases and J by 0 bases, with 18 bases left in between. The CDR3 length is 18 residues. The germline CDR1 and CDR2 sequences are LGHNA and YSLEER. CDR3 loop: CASSQEGAAGGNSYEQYF. CDR3 DNA sequence: TGCGCCAGCAGCCAAGAGGGAGCGGCAGGGGGGAACTCCTACGAGCAGTACTTC.

This clone has only a few counts. The chain links TRBV2 to TRBJ1-1; 7 nucleotides match TRBD1. Germline-derived CDR1 and CDR2 are SNHLY and FYNNEI. V was pared by 6 bases and J by 7 bases, with 8 bases of the junction left unmatched. The CDR3 totals 13 residues. CDR3: CASRRTGMGEAFF. The CDR3 DNA reads as TGTGCCAGCAGAAGGACAGGAATGGGTGAAGCTTTCTTT.

This sequence joins TRBV18 and TRBJ1-6, with 8 nucleotides matching TRBD1. V dropped 3 bases and J dropped 5; count of bases not matched to a gene: 3. This CDR3 is built from 15 residues. Germline-derived CDR1 and CDR2 are KGHSH and LQKENI. The CDR3 DNA reads TGTGCCAGCTCACCTATGGGACAGGATAATTCACCCCTCCACTTT. Translation gives CASSPMGQDNSPLHF.

The chain is built from TRBV7-2 and TRBJ1-2; possible D gene TRBD1, 5 bases. The CDR3 length is 16 residues. From germline, CDR1 is SGHTA and CDR2 FQGNSA. The V gene lost 0 bases and the J gene lost 2 bases, with 13 bases spanning the gap. CDR3 in DNA: TGTGCCAGCAGCTTAGCGAGTGGTGGACAAAACTATGGCTACACCTTC. Translated: CASSLASGGQNYGYTF.

The CDR3 DNA sequence: TGTGCCAGCAGTTCTATTGCCCTCCGGGGGGTCGAGCAGTACTTC. Translated, it gives CASSSIALRGVEQYF. V and J are TRBV6-5 and TRBJ2-7; TRBD2 aligns across 7 bases. The CDR3 is 15 amino acids. The trim removed 4 bases at V and 6 bases at J, leaving 12 bases unmatched. Germline CDR1 is MNHEY and CDR2 is SVGAGI.

The chain employs TRBV18 and TRBJ2-5; D is possibly TRBD2 (7 bases). The CDR3 is 11 amino acids. CDR1 is KGHSH, CDR2 LQKENI, per germline. The V gene lost 3 bases and the J gene lost 9 bases, with 8 bases spanning the gap. The CDR3 coding sequence is TGTGCCAGCTCACCCGGGGGGCCCCAGTACTTC. It translates to CASSPGGPQYF.

This chain links TRBV7-2 with TRBJ2-2, with TRBD1 identical over 7 bases. This CDR3 has 14 residues. Germline CDR1 is SGHTA and CDR2 is FQGNSA. V trimming: 5 bases; J trimming: 5 bases; junction bases outside the gene matches: 5. The chain's CDR3 is CASSLDRATGELFF. CDR3 coding DNA: TGTGCCAGCAGCCTCGACAGGGCAACCGGGGAGCTGTTTTTT.

This clone was observed once. The chain links TRBV30 to TRBJ2-7; TRBD2 is a possible D gene (5 bases). CDR1 is GTSNPN and CDR2 is SVGIG in the germline V gene (reference sequence). The V and J ends lost 1 base and 3 bases respectively, with 7 bases between them. The CDR3 consists of 12 residues. The CDR3 coding sequence is TGTGCCTGGAGTGCGGGGAGCTACGAGCAGTACTTC. This translates into CAWSAGSYEQYF. The complete variable domain, with remaining parts taken from reference TRBV30 and TRBJ2-7, reads SQTIHQWPATLVQPVGSPLSLECTVEGTSNPNLYWYRQAAGRGLQLLFYSVGIGQISSEVPQNLSASRPQDRQFILSSKKLLLSDSGFYLCAWSAGSYEQYFGPGTRLTVT.

In this sample, this clone turned up once. V gene TRBV10-3 combines with J gene TRBJ2-5; no firm D call. V lost 6 bases and J 1 base, leaving 9 bases between the germline ends. This CDR3 contains 13 residues. The germline CDR1 and CDR2 sequences are ENHRY and SYGVKD. The CDR3 spells CAISPSGQETQYF. The CDR3 bases are TGTGCCATCAGCCCTTCGGGCCAAGAGACCCAGTACTTC.

The chain joins TRBV28 to TRBJ1-2, with 7 nucleotides matching TRBD1. This CDR3 has 11 residues. Trimming took 8 bases from V and 5 from J; bases not matched to a gene: 2. The germline V gene has CDR1 MDHEN and CDR2 SYDVKM. In DNA, the CDR3 is TGTGCCAGCGAGGGACAGTATGGCTACACCTTC. Its protein is CASEGQYGYTF.

This chain uses TRBV28 with TRBJ2-7; D may be TRBD1 (5 bases). Germline-derived CDR1 and CDR2 are MDHEN and SYDVKM. The CDR3 length is 15 residues. Trimming cost V 1 base and J 2 bases, with 12 bases left between them. The CDR3 region has the DNA TGTGCCAGCAGTTTATTTTATGGGGCTACCTACGAGCAGTACTTC. Translating gives CASSLFYGATYEQYF.

V usage is TRBV11-2 and J usage is TRBJ2-5; 10 bases are a match to TRBD1. V was pared by 4 bases and J by 4 bases, with 6 bases of the junction left unmatched. This CDR3 region has 15 residues. Germline values: CDR1 SGHAT, CDR2 FQNNGV. CDR3 in amino acids: CASSSGTGATETQYF. CDR3 DNA sequence: TGTGCCAGCAGCTCCGGGACAGGGGCGACAGAGACCCAGTACTTC.

The chain uses TRBV9 and TRBJ2-3; 7 positions match TRBD1. The V segment lost 0 bases and the J segment 8 bases; nucleotides outside the gene matches: 9. This CDR3 is 15 amino acids long. Germline CDR1 and CDR2: SGDLS and YYNGEE. The CDR3 DNA reads TGTGCCAGCAGCGTAGAGGGGGCAGGGGGTGTTACGCAGTATTTT. It specifies CASSVEGAGGVTQYF. Variable domain in full (rest from reference TRBV9 and TRBJ2-3): DSGVTQTPKHLITATGQRVTLRCSPRSGDLSVYWYQQSLDQGLQFLIQYYNGEERAKGNILERFSAQQFPDLHSELNLSSLELGDSALYFCASSVEGAGGVTQYFGPGTRLTVL.

The genes are TRBV3-1 (or the pseudogene TRBV3-2) and TRBJ2-7; 7 nucleotides align to TRBD2. Germline V gene lookup returns CDR1 LGHDT and CDR2 YNNKEL (reference sequence). The CDR3 is 15 residues long. V was pared by 4 bases and J by 2 bases, with 8 bases of the junction left unmatched. CDR3 amino acids: CASSPLANTAYEQYF. For the CDR3, the DNA is TGTGCCAGCAGCCCACTAGCGAATACGGCCTACGAGCAGTACTTC.

This clone has only a few counts. The V gene is TRBV5-6, the J gene TRBJ2-1; a weak D match, TRBD2 (6 bases). The germline CDR1 and CDR2 sequences are SGHDT and YYEEEE. The CDR3 loop spans 14 amino acids. V lost 4 bases, J lost 3 bases, and 11 bases lay in between. For the CDR3, the DNA is TGTGCCAGCAGCGGGGGGACTTACTACAATGAGCAGTTCTTC. Amino acid sequence: CASSGGTYYNEQFF.

This chain connects TRBV7-2 to TRBJ1-1; 9 positions agree with TRBD1. The V gene's germline CDR1 is SGHTA and CDR2 FQGNSA. There are 15 residues in the CDR3. J lost 4 bases, V lost 3 bases, and 6 bases had no gene match. The CDR3 DNA follows: TGTGCCAGCAGCTTTGGGACAGGGAGTAGCACTGAAGCTTTCTTT. This codes for CASSFGTGSSTEAFF.